The rows below give T cell receptor beta chains drawn from one sample of a study of cytomegalovirus exposure and HLA in healthy donors. The data were produced by immunoSEQ multiplex PCR, yet TCRdb's version contains in-frame clones alone and is incomplete. This sample lists some 55,000 clones; its ten largest clones have about 6.7%. The sequencing sample was made of PBMCs. The source is a woman in her thirties or forties in good health and CMV-seronegative. CDR3s include the opening cysteine and the closing phenylalanine or tryptophan. A D gene is named only where the DNA matches it firmly.

J: TRBJ1-1; D: -; V: TRBV7-2; DNA: TGTGCGGAGTACATGAACACTGAAGCTTTCTTT; CDR3: CAEYMNTEAFF
J: TRBJ2-2; D: -; V: TRBV18; DNA: TGTGCCAGCTCACCACCCCGGACACTCACCGGGGAGCTGTTTTTT; CDR3: CASSPPRTLTGELFF
J: TRBJ1-1; D: -; V: TRBV7-2; DNA: TGTGCCAGCAGCCTGAGGGCGCGGGAGGCTTTCTTT; CDR3: CASSLRAREAFF
J: TRBJ1-2; D: -; V: TRBV11-2; DNA: TGTGCCAGCAGCTTAGAGGACACCGGTGGCTACACCTTC; CDR3: CASSLEDTGGYTF
J: TRBJ2-5; D: TRBD2; V: TRBV18; DNA: TGTGCCAGCTCACCCCGACTAGCGGGGGGGGGAGTGCAAGAGACCCAGTACTTC; CDR3: CASSPRLAGGGVQETQYF
J: TRBJ1-1; D: -; V: TRBV6-1; DNA: TGTGCCAGCATTCGCAGGGCAGTCATAGACACTGAAGCTTTCTTT; CDR3: CASIRRAVIDTEAFF
J: TRBJ2-3; D: -; V: TRBV5-6; DNA: TGTGCCAGCAGCTTTTTACTCGACGGGATCAGCACAGATACGCAGTATTTT; CDR3: CASSFLLDGISTDTQYF
J: TRBJ1-4; D: -; V: TRBV30; DNA: TGTGCTTACGGACACCCAACGGTTGCAACTAATGAAAAACTGTTTTTT; CDR3: CAYGHPTVATNEKLFF
J: TRBJ1-4; D: -; V: TRBV28; DNA: TGTGCCAGCACTACGGCTAATGAAAAACTGTTTTTT; CDR3: CASTTANEKLFF
J: TRBJ2-7; D: -; V: TRBV10-3; DNA: TGTGCCATCAGGGGAGGACAGGCCCGCTCCTACGAGCAGTACTTC; CDR3: CAIRGGQARSYEQYF
J: TRBJ2-7; D: TRBD2; V: TRBV2; DNA: TGTGCCAGCAGGCCTAGCGGGGGGGCCGGAAACTACGAGCAGTACTTC; CDR3: CASRPSGGAGNYEQYF
J: TRBJ2-7; D: -; V: TRBV7-6; DNA: TGTGCCAGCAGCTTAGAGGCTAGCACCTACGAGCAGTACTTC; CDR3: CASSLEASTYEQYF
J: TRBJ1-6; D: TRBD1; V: TRBV7-3; DNA: TGTGCCAGCAGCTTAGCAGGGGGATCTAATTCACCCCTCCACTTT; CDR3: CASSLAGGSNSPLHF
J: TRBJ1-2; D: -; V: TRBV28; DNA: TGTGCCAGCAGTTTATGGCCAGGGAAGGAAGAGAGCTACACCTTC; CDR3: CASSLWPGKEESYTF
J: TRBJ2-6; D: -; V: TRBV6-1; DNA: TGTGCCAGCAGTGAAAACCCACAGGGCCTAGGCTCTGGGGCCAACGTCCTGACTTTC; CDR3: CASSENPQGLGSGANVLTF
J: TRBJ1-1; D: TRBD1; V: TRBV18; DNA: TGTGCCAGCTCACCACCCCGGACAGGGGTGAACACTGAAGCTTTCTTT; CDR3: CASSPPRTGVNTEAFF
J: TRBJ1-1; D: TRBD1; V: TRBV7-3; DNA: TGTGCCAGCAGCCCACAGGGGTGGACTGAAGCTTTCTTT; CDR3: CASSPQGWTEAFF